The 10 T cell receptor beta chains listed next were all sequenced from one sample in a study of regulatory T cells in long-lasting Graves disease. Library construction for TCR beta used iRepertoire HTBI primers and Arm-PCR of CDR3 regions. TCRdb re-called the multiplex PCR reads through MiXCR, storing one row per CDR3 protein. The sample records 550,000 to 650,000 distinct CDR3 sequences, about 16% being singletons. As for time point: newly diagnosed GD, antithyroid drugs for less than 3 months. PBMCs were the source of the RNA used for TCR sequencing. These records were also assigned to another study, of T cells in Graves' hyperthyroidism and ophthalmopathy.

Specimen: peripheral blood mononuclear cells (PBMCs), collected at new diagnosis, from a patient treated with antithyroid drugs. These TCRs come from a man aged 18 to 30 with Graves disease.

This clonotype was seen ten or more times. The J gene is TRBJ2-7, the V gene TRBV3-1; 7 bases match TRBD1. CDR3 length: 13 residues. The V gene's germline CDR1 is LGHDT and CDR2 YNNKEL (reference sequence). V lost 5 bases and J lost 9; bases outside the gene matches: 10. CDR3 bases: TGTGCCAGCAGCTACGGACAGGACGCTAGGCAGTACTTC. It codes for CASSYGQDARQYF.

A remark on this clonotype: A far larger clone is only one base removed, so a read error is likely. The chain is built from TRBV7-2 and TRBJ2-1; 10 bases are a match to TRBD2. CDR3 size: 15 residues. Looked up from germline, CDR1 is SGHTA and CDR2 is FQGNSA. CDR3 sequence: CASSPTSGKYNGQFF. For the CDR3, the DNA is TGTGCCAGCAGCCCCACTAGCGGGAAGTACAATGGGCAGTTCTTC.

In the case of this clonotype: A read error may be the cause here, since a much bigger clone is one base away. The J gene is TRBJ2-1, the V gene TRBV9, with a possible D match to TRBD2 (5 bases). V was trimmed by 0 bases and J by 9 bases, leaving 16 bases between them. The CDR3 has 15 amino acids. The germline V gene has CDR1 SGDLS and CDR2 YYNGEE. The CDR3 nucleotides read TGTGCCAGCAGCGTAGGACTAACGGGATCGAGTGAGCAGTTCTTC. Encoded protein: CASSVGLTGSSEQFF.

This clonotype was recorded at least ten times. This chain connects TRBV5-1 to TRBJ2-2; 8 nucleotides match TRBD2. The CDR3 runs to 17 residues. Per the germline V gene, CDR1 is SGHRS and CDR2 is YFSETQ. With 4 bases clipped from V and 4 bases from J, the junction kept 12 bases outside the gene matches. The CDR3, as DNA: TGCGCCAGCAGCACAGCGGGAGTAAGTGTGAGCACCGGGGAGCTGTTTTTT. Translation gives CASSTAGVSVSTGELFF.

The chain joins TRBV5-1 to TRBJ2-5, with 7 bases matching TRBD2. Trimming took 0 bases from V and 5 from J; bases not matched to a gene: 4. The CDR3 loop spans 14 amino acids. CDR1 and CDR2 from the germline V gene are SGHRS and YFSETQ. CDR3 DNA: TGCGCCAGCAGCTTGGGTAGCGGGCTCGAGACCCAGTACTTC. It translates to CASSLGSGLETQYF.

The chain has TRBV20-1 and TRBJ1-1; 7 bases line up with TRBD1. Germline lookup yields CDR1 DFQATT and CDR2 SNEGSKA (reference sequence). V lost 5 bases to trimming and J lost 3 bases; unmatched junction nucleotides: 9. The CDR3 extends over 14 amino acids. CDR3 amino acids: CSALVGGEDTEAFF. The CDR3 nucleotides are TGCAGTGCTTTAGTAGGGGGCGAGGACACTGAAGCTTTCTTT.

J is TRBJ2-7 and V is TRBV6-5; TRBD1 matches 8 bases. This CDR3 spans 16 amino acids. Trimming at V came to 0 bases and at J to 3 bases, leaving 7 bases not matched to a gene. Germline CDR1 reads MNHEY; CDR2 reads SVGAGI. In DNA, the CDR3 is TGTGCCAGCAGTTACTCGGCTTCAGGGGGCGGCTACGAGCAGTACTTC. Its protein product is CASSYSASGGGYEQYF.

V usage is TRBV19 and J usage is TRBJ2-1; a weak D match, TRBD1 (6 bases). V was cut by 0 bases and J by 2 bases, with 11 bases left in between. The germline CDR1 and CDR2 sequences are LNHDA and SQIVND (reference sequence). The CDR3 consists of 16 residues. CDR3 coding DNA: TGTGCCAGTAGTATAGATCTTGGGACAACCTACAATGAGCAGTTCTTC. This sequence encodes CASSIDLGTTYNEQFF.

The CDR3 nucleotides read TGTGCCAGCAGGGAGGGGACAGGGGGCGCAAGCACAGATACGCAGTATTTT. Translation gives CASREGTGGASTDTQYF. V gene TRBV2 combines with J gene TRBJ2-3, with 12 bases that match TRBD1. CDR1 and CDR2 (germline): SNHLY, FYNNEI. The ends lost 6 bases at V and 0 bases at J; junction bases unmatched: 7. The CDR3 is 17 residues long. Supplemented by reference TRBV2 and TRBJ2-3, the full variable domain reads EPEVTQTPSHQVTQMGQEVILRCVPISNHLYFYWYRQILGQKVEFLVSFYNNEISEKSEIFDDQFSVERPDGSNFTLKIRSTKLEDSAMYFCASREGTGGASTDTQYFGPGTRLTVL.

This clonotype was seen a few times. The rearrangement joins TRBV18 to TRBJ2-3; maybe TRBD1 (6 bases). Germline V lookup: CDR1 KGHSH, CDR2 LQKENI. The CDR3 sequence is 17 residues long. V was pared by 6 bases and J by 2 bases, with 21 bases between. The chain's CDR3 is CASSPQGSSVPTDTQYF. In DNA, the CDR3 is TGTGCCAGCTCGCCTCAGGGGTCCTCGGTCCCCACAGATACGCAGTATTTT.